Given below is one TCR beta chain in context. This specimen comes from a study of monozygotic twins with inflammatory bowel disease. From the 5' RACE reads, TCRdb lists one entry per CDR3 protein and no DNA. The sample table sets out 200,000 to 250,000 distinct CDR3 sequences. The CDR3 length is 15 residues. The TCR comes from a human donor with ulcerative colitis or Crohn's disease, or a healthy co-twin of an affected twin (not recorded which). The source material was blood. V usage is TRBV12-3 or TRBV12-4 and J usage is TRBJ1-2; TCRdb's assignment of TRBD1 cannot be checked, as there is no DNA. CDR3 protein: CASSPRQGDRYGYTF.